These 14 T cell receptor beta chains were all obtained from the same sample, sequenced in a study of OX40 agonist ivuxolimab in advanced cancers. Data came from immunoSEQ multiplex PCR; TCRdb stores just in-frame clones and leaves some out. The sample holds tens of thousands of clones, 80% to 90% seen once. The starting material was CD4+ or CD8+ T cells sorted from blood, obtained in a trial of the OX40 agonist ivuxolimab. All receptors derive from an adult with an advanced solid tumor such as melanoma, head and neck, liver or kidney cancer.

The rearrangement uses TRBV9 and TRBJ2-5; D may be TRBD2 (6 bases). The length of the CDR3 is 16 residues. Trimming took 0 bases from V and 4 from J, leaving 16 bases between them. The germline V gene has CDR1 SGDLS and CDR2 YYNGEE. The CDR3 here is CASSVGGGRGRETQYF. In DNA form, the CDR3 reads TGTGCCAGCAGCGTAGGGGGAGGTCGGGGGAGAGAGACCCAGTACTTC.

The V gene is TRBV2, the J gene TRBJ2-7, with 7 bases matching TRBD1. V lost 4 bases to trimming and J lost 3 bases; unmatched junction nucleotides: 21. Germline V gives CDR1 SNHLY, CDR2 FYNNEI. The CDR3 runs 19 residues. The CDR3 protein is CASSVKNQFGGRGSYEQYF. The CDR3 nucleotides are TGTGCCAGCAGTGTAAAAAACCAGTTCGGAGGCAGGGGGAGCTACGAGCAGTACTTC.

The V call is TRBV5-5, the J call TRBJ2-2; maybe TRBD2 (6 bases). Trimming took off 1 base at V and 1 base at J, with 11 bases between the two ends. Germline CDR1 and CDR2: SGHKS and YYEKEE (reference sequence). The CDR3 has 16 amino acids. CDR3: CASSLLVGGNTGELFF. CDR3 DNA: TGTGCCAGCAGCTTGTTGGTGGGAGGGAACACCGGGGAGCTGTTTTTT. The full variable domain, rest sourced from reference TRBV5-5 and TRBJ2-2, is DAGVTQSPTHLIKTRGQQVTLRCSPISGHKSVSWYQQVLGQGPQFIFQYYEKEERGRGNFPDRFSARQFPNYSSELNVNALLLGDSALYLCASSLLVGGNTGELFFGEGSRLTVL.

Note on this clone: One end of the junction varies from germline; a read error may be responsible. The genes are TRBV5-4 and TRBJ2-7; D possibly matches TRBD1 or TRBD2 (5 bases each). The CDR3 runs 13 residues. CDR1 and CDR2 from the germline V gene are SGHNT and YYREEE (reference sequence). This chain's CDR3 is CASAPLETGPITF. The CDR3 DNA follows: TGTGCCAGCGCACCTCTAGAAACGGGACCTATCACCTTC.

This chain uses TRBV30 with TRBJ2-2; D is perhaps TRBD1 or TRBD2 (5 bases each). The V end lost 3 bases, the J end lost 0 bases, and 11 bases lay between the germline ends. The germline V gene has CDR1 GTSNPN and CDR2 SVGIG (reference sequence). The CDR3 contains 15 residues. The DNA of the CDR3 is TGTGCCTGGAGGGTAAGGGGACCGAACACCGGGGAGCTGTTTTTT. Amino acid sequence: CAWRVRGPNTGELFF.

This clone qualifies as medium-sized. The CDR3 nucleotides are TGTGCCAGCAGTTTAGGACTAGCTCGCACAGATACGCAGTATTTT. Its protein is CASSLGLARTDTQYF. This chain uses TRBV2 with TRBJ2-3; 8 bases match TRBD2. Germline V gene data show CDR1 as SNHLY and CDR2 as FYNNEI. After removal of 5 bases from V and 1 base from J, the junction contained 5 bases not matched to a gene. The CDR3 extends over 15 amino acids.

This clone was picked up one time. This chain uses TRBV9 with TRBJ2-1; TRBD2 matches 13 bases. V trimming: 0 bases; J trimming: 5 bases; junction bases outside the gene matches: 2. CDR3 length: 16 residues. Looked up from germline, CDR1 is SGDLS and CDR2 is YYNGEE. The CDR3 bases are TGTGCCAGCAGCGTAGGCGGGACTAGCGGGAACAATGAGCAGTTCTTC. Amino acid sequence: CASSVGGTSGNNEQFF.

The rearrangement links TRBV20-1 to TRBJ2-1, with no clear D. Germline-derived CDR1 and CDR2 are DFQATT and SNEGSKA (reference sequence). The CDR3 totals 9 residues. CDR3 loop: CSPRDSQFF. Written as DNA, the CDR3 is TGCTCCCCCCGAGACTCGCAGTTCTTC.

The CDR3: CASSEGLAEEYF. The CDR3 DNA reads TGTGCCAGCAGTGAAGGACTAGCGGAAGAGTATTTT. V gene TRBV2 combines with J gene TRBJ2-3, with TRBD2 identical over 9 bases. There are 12 residues in the CDR3. The V segment lost 1 base and the J segment 13 bases; nucleotides outside the gene matches: 3. Germline-derived CDR1 and CDR2 are SNHLY and FYNNEI.

This chain links TRBV12-5 with TRBJ2-3; D not certain. Trimming removed 6 bases at V and 5 bases at J, with 9 bases between. CDR3 length: 12 amino acids. CDR1 LGHNT and CDR2 FRNRAP come from the germline V gene. CDR3 bases: TGTGCTAGTGGGTTTGAAGAAGATACGCAGTATTTT. Translation gives CASGFEEDTQYF.

The rearrangement uses TRBV27 and TRBJ2-7; 7 nucleotides agree with TRBD1. Germline CDR1 is MNHEY and CDR2 is SMNVEV (reference sequence). The CDR3 runs 14 residues. V trimming: 6 bases; J trimming: 2 bases; junction bases outside the gene matches: 7. CDR3: CASRPGTAPYEQYF. CDR3 DNA: TGTGCCAGCAGACCCGGGACAGCTCCCTACGAGCAGTACTTC.

This clone was counted between two and nine times. The DNA of the CDR3 is TGTGCCAGCAGCTTTACGGCATTGGGGTACACTGAAGCTTTCTTT. This encodes CASSFTALGYTEAFF. This chain uses TRBV7-6 with TRBJ1-1; D gene uncertain. Trimming removed 3 bases from V and 3 bases from J, with 14 bases in between. In germline, CDR1 is SGHVS, CDR2 FNYEAQ. The CDR3 sequence is 15 residues long.

The chain combines TRBV19 with TRBJ2-1; 12 bases line up with TRBD1. Per the germline V gene, CDR1 is LNHDA and CDR2 is SQIVND (reference sequence). After removal of 1 base from V and 9 bases from J, the junction contained 7 bases not matched to a gene. The CDR3 covers 16 residues. The CDR3 here is CASSIGAGTGGGEQFF. The CDR3 DNA sequence: TGTGCCAGTAGTATAGGGGCCGGGACAGGGGGCGGTGAGCAGTTCTTC.

The chain carries TRBV13 and TRBJ1-4; a possible D gene is TRBD1 (6 bases). CDR3 length: 15 residues. Trimming pared 6 bases from V and 2 bases from J, leaving 13 bases between. Looked up from germline, CDR1 is PRHDT and CDR2 is FYEKMQ (reference sequence). DNA for the CDR3: TGTGCCAGCAGTTCTAGGACAGTGACTAATGAAAAACTGTTTTTT. Translating gives CASSSRTVTNEKLFF.